Listed here is a single TCR beta chain. Germline V CDR1 and CDR2: SGHTA, FQGNSA. Between the trimmed V and J ends, which lost 1 base and 3 bases, there was a span of 9 bases. The CDR3 is 14 amino acids. The record originates from a study of control samples from healthy donors and cancer patients. The protocol was immunoSEQ multiplex PCR, while the TCRdb copy is restricted to in-frame clones and leaves out a portion. The sample includes roughly 370,000 clones, approximately 90% seen only once; the top ten take 5% to 8%. The sequence was obtained from a middle-aged man with head and neck cancer. J is TRBJ1-2 and V is TRBV7-2; possibly TRBD1 for D (5 bases). The material sequenced was PBMCs. CDR3 protein: CASSLGGADYGYTF. The CDR3 DNA follows: TGTGCCAGCAGCTTAGGAGGGGCTGACTATGGCTACACCTTC.